A selection of T cell receptor beta chains follows, all from one sample in a study of cytomegalovirus exposure and HLA in healthy donors. Sequencing was performed with immunoSEQ multiplex PCR; in TCRdb, only in-frame clones are kept and a portion is missing. Of about 110,000 clones in the sample, roughly four fifths were seen once. The source material was PBMCs. All receptors come from a young man in good health and CMV-seropositive. Each CDR3 is given with its conserved first and last residue.

TRBV5-6	TRBJ1-2	CASRTRTGGYGYTF
TRBV10-3	TRBJ1-2	CAIREDGGGGYTF
TRBV6-5	TRBJ2-7	CASRTGGKSYEQYF
TRBV7-6	TRBJ2-1	CASSPGTSGYNEQFF
TRBV7-9	TRBJ1-4	CATTASGMERIDEKLFF
TRBV7-9	TRBJ2-5	CASSKLAGKETQYF
TRBV19	TRBJ2-3	CASSIDWGGSRQYF
TRBV6-4	TRBJ1-1	CASSPTWVGSGIYTEAFF
TRBV19	TRBJ2-7	CASSRNRAYEQYF
TRBV5-1	TRBJ1-1	CASSLDRGGAEAFF
TRBV7-2	TRBJ2-3	CASSLLSGGADTQYF
TRBV7-9	TRBJ2-2	CASSPGGQTNTGELFF
TRBV9	TRBJ2-4	CASSVRAHGGIQYF
TRBV5-4	TRBJ1-3	CASSLGAQGSGNTIYF
TRBV2	TRBJ2-5	CASSDRTSGYQQETQYF
TRBV4-1	TRBJ1-1	CASSQDMQGLSEAFF
TRBV5-6	TRBJ1-2	CASSLEPQTWGYTF
TRBV2	TRBJ1-5	CASRLTGFYQPQHF
TRBV6-1	TRBJ1-1	CASSVGPENTEAFF
TRBV5-6	TRBJ2-2	CASSLSGTSGGKNTGELFF
TRBV5-5	TRBJ2-7	CASSPGLGNYEQYF
TRBV7-6	TRBJ1-6	CASSLGVRGSPLHF
TRBV2	TRBJ1-2	CASRDTAYGYTF